This record looks at one TCR beta chain sequence and its context. Its antigen is unidentified. Sequenced with the Oncomine TCR Beta short-read assay was DNA taken from cultured CD4+ T cells. A single record per CDR3 protein comes from TCRdb applying MiXCR to the PCR reads. In the table there are fewer than 25,000 distinct CDR3 sequences, 35% to 40% of which are singletons. V lost 9 bases and J 8 bases, leaving 14 bases between the germline ends. The CDR3 runs 13 residues. From germline, CDR1 is WSHSY and CDR2 SAAADI. This entry belongs to a study of vaccination and CD4 T cells after COVID-19. Overall study context: Timing of post-vaccine sample collection was a median roughly 70 days after dose two, with a range of 14 to 241.

This sample's treatment: approximately 9-day PBMC culture with coronavirus spike peptide pools or control peptides (ViraFEST assay). This receptor was taken from a human donor who received a COVID-19 vaccine. The chain combines TRBV10-2 with TRBJ1-6, with D perhaps matching TRBD1 (5 bases). The sequencing used CD4+ T cells from blood, cultured in vitro, collected before SARS-CoV-2 vaccination. The CDR3 region is CASRDGFDSPLHF. CDR3 DNA: TGCGCCAGTCGGGACGGCTTCGATTCACCCCTCCACTTT.